This T cell receptor (beta chain) is drawn from a study of T-cell reconstitution after alpha-beta-depleted transplantation in children. The CDR3 has 15 residues. A TCRbeta library incorporating unique molecular identifiers was prepared. TCRdb re-analysed the PCR reads in MiXCR, keeping a single row per CDR3 protein. The data contain 490,000 or so distinct CDR3 sequences, approximately 12% of them singletons. Sequenced here: PBMCs from the stem cell graft donor, sampled from the stem cell graft. The sequence was obtained from a human donor who donated a stem cell graft to a child with combined immunodeficiency. The rearrangement joins TRBV21-1 to TRBJ2-7; TRBD1, the D gene given by the table, was not confirmed from the DNA. TRBV21-1 is tagged as a pseudogene. The CDR3 protein is CASSRTGKKPYEQYF. The DNA of the CDR3 is TGTGCCAGCAGCAGGACAGGGAAGAAACCCTACGAGCAGTACTTC.